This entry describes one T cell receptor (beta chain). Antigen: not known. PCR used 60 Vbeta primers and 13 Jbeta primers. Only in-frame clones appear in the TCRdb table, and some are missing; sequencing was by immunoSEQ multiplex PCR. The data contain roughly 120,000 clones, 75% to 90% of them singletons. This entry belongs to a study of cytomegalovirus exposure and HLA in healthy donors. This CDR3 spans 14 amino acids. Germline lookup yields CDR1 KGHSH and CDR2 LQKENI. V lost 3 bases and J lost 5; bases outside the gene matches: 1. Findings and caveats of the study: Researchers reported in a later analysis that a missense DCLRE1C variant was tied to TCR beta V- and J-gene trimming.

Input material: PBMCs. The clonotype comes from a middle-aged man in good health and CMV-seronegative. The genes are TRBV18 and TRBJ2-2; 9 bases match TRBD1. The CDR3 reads CASSPTGGTGELFF. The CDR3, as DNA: TGTGCCAGCTCACCGACAGGGGGAACCGGGGAGCTGTTTTTT. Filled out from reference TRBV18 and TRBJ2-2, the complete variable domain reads NAGVMQNPRHLVRRRGQEARLRCSPMKGHSHVYWYRQLPEEGLKFMVYLQKENIIDESGMPKERFSAEFPKEGPSILRIQQVVRGDSAAYFCASSPTGGTGELFFGEGSRLTVL.